The source of this T cell receptor beta chain is a study of T-cell memory formation after mild COVID-19. TCRdb used MiXCR to reprocess the 5' RACE reads, holding one entry per CDR3 protein. The table includes 450,000 to 650,000 distinct CDR3 sequences, roughly 21% detected once. Remarks on this clonotype: Its specificity is not known.

Study-wide results and caveats: Within pre-infection memory, some responding clones were found, suggesting cross-reactive memory joined.

The sequence came from an adult woman who had mild COVID-19 (a few samples of this study predate the infection). Cell type and time point are not known. The sequenced material came from PBMCs or a T cell subset sorted from them (not recorded which).

CDR3 loop: CASSLTEGTVYGYTF. DNA for the CDR3: TGTGCCAGCAGCTTAACCGAGGGGACAGTCTATGGCTACACCTTC. This chain uses TRBV7-9 with TRBJ1-2; 7 bases are a match to TRBD1. CDR3 size: 15 residues. The V and J ends lost 2 bases and 4 bases, in that order; junction bases with no gene match: 7. Germline loops: CDR1 SEHNR, CDR2 FQNEAQ (reference sequence).